The following is a T cell receptor (beta chain) sequence with its context. Antigen: not known. The PCR had 60 Vbeta and 13 Jbeta primers. Method: immunoSEQ multiplex PCR; TCRdb's copy keeps in-frame clones and lacks some. The sample carries 130,000 to 150,000 clones, 75% to 80% recorded once. These data originate in a study of cytomegalovirus exposure and HLA in healthy donors. Study outcomes and limitations: The investigators catalogued 164 TCR beta chains as cytomegalovirus-associated.

V lost 3 bases and J lost 4; bases outside the gene matches: 6. CDR1 is LNHNV and CDR2 is YYDKDF in the germline V gene (reference sequence). This CDR3 contains 16 residues. V and J are TRBV15 and TRBJ2-1; 10 bases align to TRBD2. This TCR was recovered from a man aged 35-49 years in good health and CMV-seropositive. The sample consisted of PBMCs. The chain's CDR3 is CATSSLAGGQYNEQFF. DNA for the CDR3: TGTGCCACCAGCAGTTTAGCGGGAGGACAATACAATGAGCAGTTCTTC.